The 31 T cell receptor beta chains below were found in one sample sequenced in a study of T cell responses to AZD1222 COVID-19 vaccine. Sequencing used immunoSEQ multiplex PCR; TCRdb keeps in-frame clones, though not all of them. The table has some 130,000 clones, about 90% seen once. The sample in question was peripheral blood, obtained on day 0 of AZD1222 vaccination. These receptors were collected from an adult in good health.

V usage is TRBV3-1 (or the pseudogene TRBV3-2) and J usage is TRBJ1-2; D is uncertain. Germline V gene data show CDR1 as LGHDT and CDR2 as YNNKEL (reference sequence). The CDR3 totals 14 residues. The V gene lost 1 base and the J gene lost 4 bases, with 10 bases spanning the gap. The CDR3 reads CASSQVVDGYGYTF. CDR3 DNA: TGTGCCAGCAGCCAAGTAGTGGATGGCTATGGCTACACCTTC.

The chain couples TRBV2 to TRBJ2-7; TRBD2 matches 13 bases. This CDR3 has 15 amino acids. V shed 5 bases, J shed 6 bases, and the junction held 7 bases outside the gene matches. Germline V gene data show CDR1 as SNHLY and CDR2 as FYNNEI. The CDR3, as DNA: TGTGCCAGCAGTAATGGACTAGCGGGGGAGGGCGAGCAGTACTTC. As protein: CASSNGLAGEGEQYF.

The chain combines TRBV6-2 or TRBV6-3 with TRBJ2-1; 14 nucleotides align to TRBD2. Germline V gene sequence: CDR1 MNHEY, CDR2 SVGEGT. This CDR3 region has 15 residues. J was trimmed by 8 bases and V by 5 bases; bases with no gene match: 5. The CDR3 DNA follows: TGTGCCAGCAGTCCGACTAGCGGGGGGGAGTATGAGCAGTTCTTC. Protein sequence: CASSPTSGGEYEQFF.

The gene calls are TRBV18 and TRBJ1-1, with a weak D call TRBD1 (5 bases). The CDR3 contains 14 residues. V was trimmed by 1 base and J by 5 bases, leaving 11 bases between them. Germline V gene data show CDR1 as KGHSH and CDR2 as LQKENI. For the CDR3, the DNA is TGTGCCAGCTCACCACGGGAGGGACCAACTGAAGCTTTCTTT. Its translation: CASSPREGPTEAFF. Variable domain in full (rest from reference TRBV18 and TRBJ1-1): NAGVMQNPRHLVRRRGQEARLRCSPMKGHSHVYWYRQLPEEGLKFMVYLQKENIIDESGMPKERFSAEFPKEGPSILRIQQVVRGDSAAYFCASSPREGPTEAFFGQGTRLTVV.

The chain is built from TRBV5-1 and TRBJ2-1, with TRBD1 matching over 9 bases. The CDR3 runs to 16 residues. From germline, CDR1 is SGHRS and CDR2 YFSETQ. Trimming took 5 bases from V and 7 from J; bases not matched to a gene: 13. The CDR3 sequence is CASRTGGTGRSNEQFF. CDR3 DNA: TGCGCCAGCAGAACTGGAGGGACAGGGAGGTCAAATGAGCAGTTCTTC.

V and J are TRBV9 and TRBJ1-6; D gene ambiguous. Trimming took 2 bases from V and 5 from J, leaving 11 bases between them. Germline-derived CDR1 and CDR2 are SGDLS and YYNGEE. The CDR3 runs to 15 residues. In DNA form, the CDR3 reads TGTGCCAGCAGCGTTAACCCTTCTAATAATTCACCCCTCCACTTT. It specifies CASSVNPSNNSPLHF.

The V gene is TRBV5-1, the J gene TRBJ2-1; D perhaps matches TRBD1 (6 bases). V lost 6 bases to trimming and J lost 10 bases, with 20 bases between them. CDR1 and CDR2 (germline): SGHRS, YFSETQ. The CDR3 runs 14 residues. CDR3 in DNA: TGCGCCAGCACCTATACTAACAGGGCGGTCGAGCAGTTCTTC. It is translated as CASTYTNRAVEQFF.

This clone was found once. The chain has TRBV3-1 (or the pseudogene TRBV3-2) and TRBJ1-3; 7 positions match TRBD1. This CDR3 is built from 16 residues. Germline V gene data show CDR1 as LGHDT and CDR2 as YNNKEL (reference sequence). V lost 4 bases and J lost 0; bases outside the gene matches: 6. The DNA for the CDR3 is TGTGCCAGCAGCCTACGGGACAGCCTCTCTGGAAACACCATATATTTT. Amino acid sequence: CASSLRDSLSGNTIYF.

This chain links TRBV11-2 with TRBJ2-7; 10 bases agree with TRBD2. CDR3 size: 19 residues. Germline trimming cut 5 bases from V and 3 bases from J; bases unmatched to any gene: 19. Germline V CDR1 and CDR2: SGHAT, FQNNGV. For the CDR3, the DNA is TGTGCCAGCAGCCTCCTCAACAGGGGTAGTAGCGGGGGGCACTACGAGCAGTACTTC. As protein: CASSLLNRGSSGGHYEQYF.

The V call is TRBV11-2, the J call TRBJ2-1, with TRBD1 identical over 8 bases. Per germline, CDR1 SGHAT and CDR2 FQNNGV. The trim removed 5 bases at V and 8 bases at J, leaving 11 bases unmatched. The CDR3 loop spans 15 amino acids. The CDR3 is CASSTTRQGWDEQFF. The DNA for the CDR3 is TGTGCCAGCAGCACAACCCGACAGGGGTGGGATGAGCAGTTCTTC. The full variable domain, completed using reference TRBV11-2 and TRBJ2-1, is EAGVAQSPRYKIIEKRQSVAFWCNPISGHATLYWYQQILGQGPKLLIQFQNNGVVDDSQLPKDRFSAERLKGVDSTLKIQPAKLEDSAVYLCASSTTRQGWDEQFFGPGTRLTVL.

The table lists this clone with a count of one. The chain links TRBV7-6 to TRBJ2-5, with 7 bases fitting TRBD2. CDR1 is SGHVS and CDR2 is FNYEAQ in the germline V gene. There are 17 residues in the CDR3. V lost 4 bases, J lost 1 base, and 12 bases stayed unmatched. CDR3 residues: CASSWSRGVPRQETQYF. The CDR3 coding sequence is TGTGCCAGCAGCTGGAGCCGGGGGGTACCCCGCCAAGAGACCCAGTACTTC.

V gene TRBV5-6 combines with J gene TRBJ1-5, with TRBD1 as a possible D gene (5 bases). Germline loops: CDR1 SGHDT, CDR2 YYEEEE. Trimming stripped 4 bases from V and 2 bases from J, with 13 bases between. This CDR3 comprises 15 residues. The CDR3 loop is CASSPQGDGNQPQHF. CDR3 sequence (DNA): TGTGCCAGCAGCCCGCAGGGTGATGGCAATCAGCCCCAGCATTTT.

This clone was counted only a few times. The chain has TRBV9 and TRBJ2-3, with 10 bases matching TRBD2. Germline CDR1 and CDR2: SGDLS and YYNGEE. The CDR3 has 15 residues. J was trimmed by 5 bases and V by 0 bases; bases with no gene match: 3. The CDR3 sequence: CASSVEGLAQDTQYF. DNA of the CDR3: TGTGCCAGCAGCGTAGAGGGACTAGCGCAAGATACGCAGTATTTT.

This rearrangement joins TRBV7-3 to TRBJ2-1, with a possible D match to TRBD2 (6 bases). V lost 2 bases, J lost 9 bases, and 14 bases lay in between. In germline, CDR1 is SGHTA, CDR2 FQGTGA. This CDR3 is 14 amino acids long. The CDR3 region has the DNA TGTGCCAGCAGCTTAGGGGCTAGCGTTACTGAGCAGTTCTTC. Residues: CASSLGASVTEQFF.

The chain uses TRBV3-1 (or the pseudogene TRBV3-2) and TRBJ1-5; no firm D call. V lost 4 bases, J lost 2 bases, and 12 bases lay in between. Germline V lookup: CDR1 LGHDT, CDR2 YNNKEL (reference sequence). The CDR3 covers 15 residues. CDR3 sequence reads: CASSPDAHGNQPQHF. The CDR3 bases are TGTGCCAGCAGCCCAGACGCACACGGCAATCAGCCCCAGCATTTT.

This chain links TRBV11-3 with TRBJ2-5; TRBD2 matches 8 bases. Germline V gene sequence: CDR1 SGHNT, CDR2 YENEEA. Trimming at V came to 4 bases and at J to 4 bases, leaving 11 bases not matched to a gene. This CDR3 spans 16 amino acids. The CDR3 is CASSSGPGGPGETQYF. CDR3 sequence (DNA): TGTGCCAGCAGCTCCGGACCGGGAGGGCCCGGAGAGACCCAGTACTTC.

This clone was seen only once. The chain couples TRBV6-1 to TRBJ1-2; possible D gene TRBD1, 5 bases. Per germline, CDR1 MNHNS and CDR2 SASEGT. This CDR3 has 13 residues. V was pared by 1 base and J by 9 bases, with 12 bases between. The CDR3 loop is CASSEDTGTRYTF. The CDR3, as DNA: TGTGCCAGCAGTGAAGACACCGGGACTCGCTACACCTTC.

This clone appeared a single time. The V and J genes are TRBV12-3 or TRBV12-4 and TRBJ1-1; tentatively, D is TRBD1 (5 bases). The ends were cut back, 4 bases at V and 2 bases at J, with 8 bases in the middle. The CDR3 is 13 residues long. The CDR3 DNA reads as TGTGCCAGCAGTTCCGACAGAAACACTGAAGCTTTCTTT. Protein product: CASSSDRNTEAFF.

The V call is TRBV9, the J call TRBJ1-1; D remains unclear. The CDR3 contains 13 residues. Per the germline V gene, CDR1 is SGDLS and CDR2 is YYNGEE. Trimming left V 4 bases short and J 8 bases short, with 15 bases between. CDR3 nucleotide sequence: TGTGCCAGCAGCCCTGTCCCGTTTCAGGAAGCTTTCTTT. This translates into CASSPVPFQEAFF.

In the case of this clone: Germline and junction disagree at one end, which may indicate a read error. The genes are TRBV3-1 (or the pseudogene TRBV3-2) and TRBJ1-2; D not resolved. CDR1 and CDR2 from the germline V gene are LGHDT and YNNKEL (reference sequence). This CDR3 region has 13 residues. In DNA form, the CDR3 reads TGTGCCAGCAGCGAAGAGGGTCTTATGGGCTACACCTTC. This sequence encodes CASSEEGLMGYTF.

The V gene is TRBV20-1, the J gene TRBJ2-1; D is uncertain. The CDR3 consists of 11 residues. V was clipped by 4 bases and J by 3 bases, with 4 bases between them. Germline V lookup: CDR1 DFQATT, CDR2 SNEGSKA (reference sequence). CDR3 sequence: CSATNYNEQFF. CDR3 in DNA: TGCAGTGCTACGAACTACAATGAGCAGTTCTTC.

V gene TRBV6-5 combines with J gene TRBJ2-5; no reliable D call. The CDR3 loop spans 12 amino acids. V was cut by 10 bases and J by 5 bases, with 14 bases left in between. Germline V gene data show CDR1 as MNHEY and CDR2 as SVGAGI. DNA of the CDR3: TGTGCCACCCTTACAAGGCACGAGACCCAGTACTTC. Its translation: CATLTRHETQYF.

The V gene is TRBV27, the J gene TRBJ1-3; D is unresolved. V dropped 5 bases and J dropped 0 bases, with 8 bases sitting between them. The length of the CDR3 is 14 residues. Germline loops: CDR1 MNHEY, CDR2 SMNVEV (reference sequence). The CDR3 nucleotides read TGTGCCAGCAGTACGGGAATCTCTGGAAACACCATATATTTT. Protein sequence: CASSTGISGNTIYF.

This sequence joins TRBV28 and TRBJ1-4; the D is unclear. V was clipped by 6 bases and J by 4 bases, with 12 bases between them. The CDR3 loop spans 14 amino acids. Looked up from germline, CDR1 is MDHEN and CDR2 is SYDVKM. CDR3 in DNA: TGTGCCAGCAGGCCGACCCCCAGTAATGAAAAACTGTTTTTT. Protein sequence: CASRPTPSNEKLFF.

V is TRBV6-1 and J is TRBJ1-5; 7 bases align to TRBD1. Germline CDR1 reads MNHNS; CDR2 reads SASEGT. J was trimmed by 6 bases and V by 2 bases; bases with no gene match: 7. The CDR3 extends over 15 amino acids. The CDR3 sequence is CASSEKRGRGQPQHF. The DNA for the CDR3 is TGTGCCAGCAGTGAAAAGAGGGGGCGCGGTCAGCCCCAGCATTTT.

The chain uses TRBV28 and TRBJ1-1, with TRBD1 as a possible D gene (5 bases). In germline, CDR1 is MDHEN, CDR2 SYDVKM. There are 15 residues in the CDR3. V was trimmed by 6 bases and J by 5 bases, leaving 19 bases between them. In DNA form, the CDR3 reads TGTGCCAGCAGGTCCTCCGGGACCCGAGGGACTGAAGCTTTCTTT. This sequence encodes CASRSSGTRGTEAFF. Based on the CDR3 plus reference TRBV28 and TRBJ1-1, the full variable domain is DVKVTQSSRYLVKRTGEKVFLECVQDMDHENMFWYRQDPGLGLRLIYFSYDVKMKEKGDIPEGYSVSREKKERFSLILESASTNQTSMYLCASRSSGTRGTEAFFGQGTRLTVV.

The chain couples TRBV7-9 to TRBJ1-1, with 9 bases that match TRBD1. The CDR3 has 14 residues. Germline assignment: CDR1 SEHNR and CDR2 FQNEAQ (reference sequence). Trimming at V came to 5 bases and at J to 1 base, leaving 2 bases not matched to a gene. The CDR3 is CASSTGQGNTEAFF. The DNA of the CDR3 is TGTGCCAGCAGCACGGGACAGGGGAACACTGAAGCTTTCTTT.

The chain couples TRBV10-3 to TRBJ1-2; TRBD1 agrees at 9 bases. This CDR3 has 15 residues. CDR1 and CDR2 (germline): ENHRY, SYGVKD. The ends lost 6 bases at V and 0 bases at J; junction bases unmatched: 5. The CDR3 reads CAIRGQGDSNYGYTF. The CDR3 region has the DNA TGTGCCATCAGGGGACAGGGAGATTCTAACTATGGCTACACCTTC.

The chain uses TRBV5-6 and TRBJ1-3; TRBD1 agrees at 8 bases. With 2 bases clipped from V and 0 bases from J, the junction kept 7 bases outside the gene matches. CDR1 SGHDT and CDR2 YYEEEE come from the germline V gene. The CDR3 has 17 amino acids. CDR3 nucleotides: TGTGCCAGCAGCTTCCTCCGGGACAGGCACTCTGGAAACACCATATATTTT. Translating it yields CASSFLRDRHSGNTIYF. Complete variable domain (other parts from reference TRBV5-6 and TRBJ1-3): DAGVTQSPTHLIKTRGQQVTLRCSPKSGHDTVSWYQQALGQGPQFIFQYYEEEERQRGNFPDRFSGHQFPNYSSELNVNALLLGDSALYLCASSFLRDRHSGNTIYFGEGSWLTVV.

The chain recombines TRBV9 with TRBJ2-7; the match to TRBD1 covers 12 bases. Germline V CDR1 and CDR2: SGDLS, YYNGEE. The ends lost 1 base at V and 5 bases at J; junction bases unmatched: 10. The CDR3 has 17 amino acids. The CDR3 loop is CASSVYAGGTGGHEQYF. The CDR3 DNA is TGTGCCAGCAGCGTATACGCAGGTGGGACAGGGGGCCACGAGCAGTACTTC.

The rearrangement links TRBV5-4 to TRBJ1-1; D may be TRBD1 (5 bases). This CDR3 has 13 residues. Trimming left V 7 bases short and J 1 base short, with 11 bases between. The V gene's germline CDR1 is SGHNT and CDR2 YYREEE (reference sequence). For the CDR3, the DNA is TGTGCCAGCTTCAAGGACAAGAACACTGAAGCTTTCTTT. The encoded protein is CASFKDKNTEAFF.